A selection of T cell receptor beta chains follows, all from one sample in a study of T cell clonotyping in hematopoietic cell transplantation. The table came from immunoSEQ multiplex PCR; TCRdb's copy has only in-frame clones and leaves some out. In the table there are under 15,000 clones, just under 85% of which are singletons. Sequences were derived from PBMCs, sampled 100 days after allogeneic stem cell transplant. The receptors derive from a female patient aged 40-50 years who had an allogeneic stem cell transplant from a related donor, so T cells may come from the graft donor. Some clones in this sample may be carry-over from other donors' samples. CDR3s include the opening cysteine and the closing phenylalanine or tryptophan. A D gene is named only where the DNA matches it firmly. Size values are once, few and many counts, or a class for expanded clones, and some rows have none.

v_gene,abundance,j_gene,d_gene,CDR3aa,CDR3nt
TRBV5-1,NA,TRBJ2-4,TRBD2,CASSSLASGGAQNIQYF,TGCGCCAGCAGCTCCTTGGCTAGCGGGGGGGCTCAAAACATTCAGTACTTC
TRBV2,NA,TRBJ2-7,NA,CASSEGGGLYEQYF,TGTGCCAGCAGTGAAGGTGGGGGGCTCTACGAGCAGTACTTC
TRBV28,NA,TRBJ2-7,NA,CASSPPQGNPYEQYF,TGTGCCAGCAGTCCCCCCCAAGGAAACCCCTACGAGCAGTACTTC
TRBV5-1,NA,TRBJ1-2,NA,CASSLLTSGYTF,TGCGCCAGCAGCTTGCTCACGTCTGGCTACACCTTC
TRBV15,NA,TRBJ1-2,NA,CATSRGEGIDGYTF,TGTGCCACCAGCAGAGGGGAGGGAATCGATGGCTACACCTTC
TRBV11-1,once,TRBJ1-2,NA,CASSGGLYGYTF,TGTGCCAGCAGCGGGGGGCTCTATGGCTACACCTTC
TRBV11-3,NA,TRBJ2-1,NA,CASSLYKGNEQFF,TGTGCCAGCAGCTTATATAAGGGCAATGAGCAGTTCTTC
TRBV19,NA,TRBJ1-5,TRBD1,CASMGQGHQPQHF,TGTGCCAGTATGGGACAGGGGCATCAGCCCCAGCATTTT
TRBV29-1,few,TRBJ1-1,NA,CSVRQVLNTEAFF,TGCAGCGTCCGACAGGTTCTGAACACTGAAGCTTTCTTT
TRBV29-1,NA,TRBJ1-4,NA,CSVVEGGKLFF,TGCAGCGTTGTGGAGGGGGGTAAACTGTTTTTT
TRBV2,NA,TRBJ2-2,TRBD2,CASEKGTRGTGELFF,TGTGCCAGCGAAAAGGGGACTAGGGGCACCGGGGAGCTGTTTTTT
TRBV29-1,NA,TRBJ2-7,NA,CSVGTSYEQYF,TGCAGCGTTGGGACAAGCTACGAGCAGTACTTC
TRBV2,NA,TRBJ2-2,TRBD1,CAAERTGSTGELFF,TGTGCCGCAGAAAGGACAGGGTCGACCGGGGAGCTGTTTTTT
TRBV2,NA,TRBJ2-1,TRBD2,CASTPTSGTSYNEQFF,TGTGCCAGCACCCCGACTAGCGGGACTTCCTACAATGAGCAGTTCTTC
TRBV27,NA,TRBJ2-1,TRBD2,CASSLFIAGGFEQFF,TGTGCCAGCAGTTTATTCATAGCGGGAGGATTCGAGCAGTTCTTC
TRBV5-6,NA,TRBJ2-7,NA,CASSLRLVVYEQYF,TGTGCCAGCAGCTTGCGGCTAGTTGTCTACGAGCAGTACTTC
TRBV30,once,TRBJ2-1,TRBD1,CAWIHRTGWNEQFF,TGTGCCTGGATACACCGGACAGGGTGGAATGAGCAGTTCTTC
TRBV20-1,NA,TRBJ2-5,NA,CSANDRETQYF,TGCAGTGCTAATGATCGGGAGACCCAGTACTTC
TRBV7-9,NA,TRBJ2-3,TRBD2,CASSYTGTNLTDTQYF,TGTGCCAGCAGTTACACCGGGACTAACCTCACAGATACGCAGTATTTT
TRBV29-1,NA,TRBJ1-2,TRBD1,CSVEGGAGGRLNYGYTF,TGCAGCGTTGAGGGGGGGGCAGGGGGCCGTCTCAACTATGGCTACACCTTC
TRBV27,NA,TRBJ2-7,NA,CASPRSTSYYEQYF,TGTGCCAGTCCCAGGTCCACCTCCTACTACGAGCAGTACTTC
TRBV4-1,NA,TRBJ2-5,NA,CASSPVGDETQYF,TGCGCCAGCAGCCCCGTTGGGGATGAGACCCAGTACTTC
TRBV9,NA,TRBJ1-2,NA,CASSLRQRYPYF,TGTGCCAGCAGCCTCCGACAGCGGTACCCCTACTTC
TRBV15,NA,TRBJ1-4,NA,CATSRGRTDEKLFF,TGTGCCACCAGCAGAGGAAGGACTGATGAAAAACTGTTTTTT
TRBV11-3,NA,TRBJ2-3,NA,CASSLIWRGGTDTQYF,TGTGCCAGCAGCTTAATTTGGAGAGGGGGCACAGATACGCAGTATTTT
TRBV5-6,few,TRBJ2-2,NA,CASSPYWGRGTGELFF,TGTGCCAGCAGCCCGTACTGGGGGCGCGGGACCGGGGAGCTGTTTTTT
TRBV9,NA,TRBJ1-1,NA,CASSVTEGSTEAFF,TGTGCCAGCAGCGTCACTGAGGGCAGCACTGAAGCTTTCTTT
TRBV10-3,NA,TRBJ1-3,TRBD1,CAIRAWTGRSSGNTIYF,TGTGCCATCAGGGCGTGGACAGGACGATCCTCTGGAAACACCATATATTTT
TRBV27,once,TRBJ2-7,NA,CASSLRLGTEQYF,TGTGCCAGCAGTTTGAGACTAGGGACCGAGCAGTACTTC
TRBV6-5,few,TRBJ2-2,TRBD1,CASSYLDRGGTGELFF,TGTGCCAGCAGTTACTTAGACAGGGGGGGCACCGGGGAGCTGTTTTTT
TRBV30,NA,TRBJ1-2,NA,CAWRAARFHYGYTF,TGTGCCTGGAGAGCCGCGAGGTTTCACTATGGCTACACCTTC
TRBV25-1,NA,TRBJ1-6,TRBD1,CASSEYSDRSYSPLHF,TGTGCCAGCAGTGAATATTCGGACAGGTCATACTCACCCCTCCACTTT
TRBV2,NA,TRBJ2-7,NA,CASIRQPSSYEQYF,TGTGCCAGCATCAGGCAGCCGAGCTCCTACGAGCAGTACTTC
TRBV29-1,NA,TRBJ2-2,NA,CSVSGGGPNTGELFF,TGCAGCGTTTCTGGGGGAGGCCCGAACACCGGGGAGCTGTTTTTT
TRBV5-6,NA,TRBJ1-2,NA,CASSLGDTLLNGYTF,TGTGCCAGCAGCTTGGGGGACACCCTCCTCAATGGCTACACCTTC
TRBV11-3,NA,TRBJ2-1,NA,CASSLDLRNEQFF,TGTGCCAGCAGCTTAGATCTCCGGAATGAGCAGTTCTTC
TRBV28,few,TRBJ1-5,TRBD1,CASSWLGQGVQPQHF,TGTGCCAGCAGTTGGCTAGGACAGGGGGTTCAGCCCCAGCATTTT
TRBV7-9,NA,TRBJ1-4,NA,CASSTSSATNEKLFF,TGTGCCAGCAGCACAAGTTCTGCAACTAATGAAAAACTGTTTTTT
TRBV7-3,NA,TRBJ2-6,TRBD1,CASSAQGVRANVLTF,TGTGCCAGCAGCGCACAGGGGGTGCGGGCCAACGTCCTGACTTTC
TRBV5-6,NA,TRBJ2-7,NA,CASSFANSYEQYF,TGTGCCAGCAGCTTCGCGAACAGCTACGAGCAGTACTTC
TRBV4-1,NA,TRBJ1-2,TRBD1,CASSQSTGTGSSYGYTF,TGCGCCAGCAGCCAATCTACCGGGACAGGATCCTCCTATGGCTACACCTTC
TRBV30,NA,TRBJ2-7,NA,CAWSVPGAGGDF,TGTGCCTGGAGTGTACCAGGTGCTGGAGGGGACTTC
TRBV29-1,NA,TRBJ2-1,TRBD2,CSVEGLAGSYNEQFF,TGCAGCGTTGAGGGACTAGCGGGGTCCTACAATGAGCAGTTCTTC